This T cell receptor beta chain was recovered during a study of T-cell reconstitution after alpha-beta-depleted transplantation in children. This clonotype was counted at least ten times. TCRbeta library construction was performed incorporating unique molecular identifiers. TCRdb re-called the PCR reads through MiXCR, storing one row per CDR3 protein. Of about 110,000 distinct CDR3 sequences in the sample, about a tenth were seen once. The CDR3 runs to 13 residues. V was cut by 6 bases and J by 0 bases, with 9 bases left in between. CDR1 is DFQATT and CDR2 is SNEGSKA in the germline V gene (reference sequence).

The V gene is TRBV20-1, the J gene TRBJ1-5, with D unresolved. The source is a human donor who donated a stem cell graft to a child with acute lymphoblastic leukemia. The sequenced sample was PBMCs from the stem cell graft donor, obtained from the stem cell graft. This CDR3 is CSAERYSNQPQHF. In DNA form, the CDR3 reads TGCAGTGCGGAGAGATATAGCAATCAGCCCCAGCATTTT.